This TCR beta chain was obtained from a study of shared clonotypes between healthy human individuals. Cells designated naive CD8 were CD45RO-negative and were positively selected for CCR7, with terminally differentiated effector memory CD45RA+ cells excluded. CDR1 is MNHEY and CDR2 is SVGAGI in the germline V gene. The CDR3 is 15 amino acids. Trimming removed 0 bases from V and 2 bases from J, with 10 bases in between. Method: immunoSEQ multiplex PCR; TCRdb's copy keeps in-frame clones and lacks some. The sample yields 1.5 million to 2.5 million clones, less than 95% seen once. General study points: Non-shared clonotypes displayed generation probabilities falling below those of clonotypes present in all four donors. Memory subsets generally showed lower estimated richness than naive subsets.

To note about this clone: Its specificity is not known. This specimen includes other DNA sequences encoding the same CDR3.

Input material: naive CD8+ T cells sorted from blood. The chain joins TRBV6-5 to TRBJ1-2, with unresolved D. The source is a man between 18 and 29 years old in good health. Written as DNA, the CDR3 is TGTGCCAGCAGTTACTCGGAAGGTCCCAACTATGGCTACACCTTC. Encoded protein: CASSYSEGPNYGYTF.